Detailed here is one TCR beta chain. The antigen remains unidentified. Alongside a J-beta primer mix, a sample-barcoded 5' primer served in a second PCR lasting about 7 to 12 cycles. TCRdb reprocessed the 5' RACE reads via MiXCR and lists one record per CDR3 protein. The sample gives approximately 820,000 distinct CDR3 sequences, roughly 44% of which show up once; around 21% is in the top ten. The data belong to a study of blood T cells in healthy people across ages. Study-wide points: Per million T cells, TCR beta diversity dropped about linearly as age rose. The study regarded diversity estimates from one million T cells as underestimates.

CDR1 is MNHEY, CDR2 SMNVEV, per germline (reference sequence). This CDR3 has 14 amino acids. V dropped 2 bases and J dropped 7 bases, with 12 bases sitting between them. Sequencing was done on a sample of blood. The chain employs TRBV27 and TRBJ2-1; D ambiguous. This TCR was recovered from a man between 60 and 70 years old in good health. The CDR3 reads CASSLALVGNEQFF. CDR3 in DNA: TGTGCCAGCAGTTTAGCGTTGGTGGGAAATGAGCAGTTCTTC.